This T cell receptor (beta chain) was observed in a study of T cell responses to AZD1222 COVID-19 vaccine. J was trimmed by 4 bases and V by 3 bases; bases with no gene match: 9. The CDR3 is 16 residues long. Germline CDR1 LNHDA, CDR2 SQIVND (reference sequence). Clones were sequenced by immunoSEQ multiplex PCR, and TCRdb holds only the in-frame ones, with some missing. The data contain roughly 140,000 clones, approximately 89% of them singletons. V and J are TRBV19 and TRBJ1-5, with TRBD1 matching over 7 bases. This TCR was recovered from an adult in good health. Specimen: peripheral blood, collected on day 0 of AZD1222 vaccination. The CDR3 reads CASSIIGGGKNQPQHF. CDR3 DNA sequence: TGTGCCAGTAGTATTATTGGAGGGGGCAAGAATCAGCCCCAGCATTTT.